A single T cell receptor (beta chain) is shown here with its context. A much larger clone differs by one base, so this may be a read error. TCRdb reanalysed the 5' RACE reads using MiXCR and keeps one entry per CDR3 protein. The data hold about 64,000 distinct CDR3 sequences, with 22% observed a single time. Trimming removed 6 bases at V and 3 bases at J, with 19 bases between. Germline CDR1 SGHDT, CDR2 YYEEEE. This CDR3 is built from 15 residues. The chain carries TRBV5-6 and TRBJ2-7, with TRBD2 as a possible D gene (6 bases). The specimen sequenced was memory CD4+ T cells sorted from a lymph node. Subset of the sample: memory CD4+ T cells, CD4+CD45RO+CD25-. The receptor was isolated from a female donor with breast cancer. DNA for the CDR3: TGTGCCAGCACGCGGGACCCCAAGGGGCACTACGAGCAGTACTTC. It encodes CASTRDPKGHYEQYF.